The clone carrying this TCR beta chain was observed a handful of times. The antigen is not known. The sample comes from a study of T cell responses to AZD1222 COVID-19 vaccine. Germline V CDR1 and CDR2: MRHNA, SNTAGT. The CDR3 loop spans 15 amino acids. V lost 5 bases and J lost 0, with 13 bases in between. Generated by immunoSEQ multiplex PCR, the TCRdb table keeps only in-frame clones and is missing some. The data contain roughly 80,000 clones, more than 75% of them seen just once; the ten biggest clones take up 4% to 5%. Whole-study findings and limits: There were mostly white British donors and more females than males, and clonal diversity was possibly underestimated.

The sequences come from peripheral blood, collected on day 0 of AZD1222 vaccination. The chain joins TRBV6-4 to TRBJ1-2; no clear D gene. The receptor comes from an adult in good health. This CDR3 is CASSPGRETNYGYTF. In nucleotides, the CDR3 is TGTGCCAGCAGTCCTGGACGCGAGACTAACTATGGCTACACCTTC.